This TCR beta chain was sequenced for a study of blood T cell repertoires in COVID-19. About the research overall: Sample material is recorded as cDNA or gDNA derived from T cells, B-cell-depleted T cells, or PBMCs.

Under the authors' procedure: It was from reference gene primer amplification that nucleated cell counts were estimated. Produced via immunoSEQ multiplex PCR; TCRdb's table is partial and in-frame only. That table is the source of V, J and clone size, and D and trimming were worked out from the DNA. The table has approximately 460,000 clones, approximately 89% seen once. Seattle cases were enrolled at active infection and followed longitudinally. The sequencing input was peripheral blood. This TCR came from a man between 18 and 35 years old with COVID-19, enrolled during active disease.

In DNA form, the CDR3 reads TGTGCCAGCCGGGGGAGCTCCTACGAGCAGTACTTC. Protein sequence: CASRGSSYEQYF. V usage is TRBV3-1 (or the pseudogene TRBV3-2) and J usage is TRBJ2-7; a weak D match, TRBD2 (6 bases). There are 12 residues in the CDR3. Germline V CDR1 and CDR2: LGHDT, YNNKEL (reference sequence). The V end was cut by 8 bases, the J end by 0 bases, with 8 bases between.